Sequencing of this T cell receptor beta chain was carried out in a study of blood T cell repertoires in COVID-19. The CDR3 length is 16 residues. The V gene end was trimmed by 0 bases and the J gene end by 0 bases; junction bases not matched to a gene: 0. The V gene's germline CDR1 is SGHNT and CDR2 YYREEE (reference sequence). Per the original methods: Amplified reference gene primers provided the basis for estimating nucleated cell counts. Using immunoSEQ multiplex PCR, the repertoire was profiled, and TCRdb retains in-frame clones only, with some absent. V and J calls and clone size are copied from that table; D and trimming were computed from the DNA. The repertoire holds 200,000 to 250,000 clones, with about 90% as singletons.

The clonotype was recovered from a man aged 18 to 30 with active or convalescent COVID-19. J is TRBJ1-3 and V is TRBV5-4; 10 bases are shared with TRBD1. The sample consisted of peripheral blood. The CDR3 DNA sequence: TGTGCCAGCAGCTTGGGGACAGGGGGCTCTGGAAACACCATATATTTT. This gives the protein CASSLGTGGSGNTIYF. Complete variable domain (other parts from reference TRBV5-4 and TRBJ1-3): ETGVTQSPTHLIKTRGQQVTLRCSSQSGHNTVSWYQQALGQGPQFIFQYYREEENGRGNFPPRFSGLQFPNYSSELNVNALELDDSALYLCASSLGTGGSGNTIYFGEGSWLTVV.